Given below is one T cell receptor (beta chain) in context. CDR3 length: 18 residues. This record comes from a study of blood T cell repertoires in COVID-19. Study background: Samples representing acute and convalescent COVID-19 were sourced from the United States, Italy and Spain. Sample material is recorded as cDNA or gDNA derived from T cells, B-cell-depleted T cells, or PBMCs.

How the authors handled the data: Quantification of nucleated cells was approximated via reference gene primer amplification. Clones were sequenced by immunoSEQ multiplex PCR, and TCRdb holds only the in-frame ones, with some missing. V, J and clone size reflect that table, while D and trimming were determined from the DNA. The sample contains about 200,000 clones, approximately 80% of which appear only once. Material: peripheral blood. This TCR was sampled from an elderly woman with acute or convalescent COVID-19. This chain connects TRBV12-2 to TRBJ2-3; the DNA was not compared with TRBD2, the D call given in the table. TRBV12-2 is a pseudogene locus. CDR3 DNA sequence: TGTGCAAGTCGCTTAGCCAAAACTAGCGGGGACCCCACAGATACGCAGTATTTT. This codes for CASRLAKTSGDPTDTQYF.